In this sample, the clone carrying this T cell receptor (beta chain) turned up many times. As part of library construction, unique molecular identifiers were attached to individual cDNA molecules. In TCRdb, the 5' RACE reads were re-called with MiXCR into one record per CDR3 protein. The data hold 60,000 to 75,000 distinct CDR3 sequences, with approximately 10% observed a single time. The source of the sample is a study of early T cells in non-severe SARS-CoV-2 infection. The CDR3 loop spans 14 amino acids. The germline V and J ends were trimmed by 3 bases and 4 bases, with 12 bases remaining between them. From germline, CDR1 is DFQATT and CDR2 SNEGSKA (reference sequence).

The sequence was collected from an adult who was a healthcare worker with PCR-confirmed SARS-CoV-2 infection or an uninfected control (not recorded which). Sequenced here: whole blood, sampled at baseline. The chain couples TRBV20-1 to TRBJ2-2, with D perhaps assigned TRBD1 or TRBD2 (6 bases each). For the CDR3, the DNA is TGCAGTGCTAGTCTCGGGGGCCCCACCGGGGAGCTGTTTTTT. It encodes CSASLGGPTGELFF.